This TCR beta chain was captured in a study of blood T cell repertoires in COVID-19. At the level of the study: The cDNA or gDNA used as material had been derived from T cells, B-cell-depleted T cells, or PBMCs.

Per the original methods: By means of reference gene primer amplification, nucleated cell counts were estimated. Assay: immunoSEQ multiplex PCR; the TCRdb copy retains only in-frame clones and omits some. That table gives V, J and clone size, and the DNA gave D and trimming. This table has about 280,000 clones, around 84% appearing once. Participants spanned ages about 18 to 100 years and resided in roughly 22 US areas. This TCR derives from a middle-aged man who had been exposed to COVID-19. Material: PBMCs or T cells enriched from blood (not recorded which).

CDR3 sequence (DNA): TGTGCCAGCAGCTCAACAGGGCCTCCGGGGCTCTACACCTTC. This codes for CASSSTGPPGLYTF. This chain links TRBV7-9 with TRBJ1-2, with D maybe TRBD1 (6 bases). Per the germline V gene, CDR1 is SEHNR and CDR2 is FQNEAQ (reference sequence). This CDR3 contains 14 residues. The germline V and J ends were trimmed by 4 bases and 10 bases, with 19 bases remaining between them.